The 17 T cell receptor beta chains reported below all come from one sample, sequenced in a study of blood T cell repertoires in COVID-19 (TCRdb year 2020). The library relied on the immunoSEQ multiplex PCR assay. This immuneACCESS table, as held by TCRdb, lists in-frame sequences with V and J called but not all clones. Of the missing ones, under half trace to an unresolved V gene in checked studies; the others have no known cause. This sample has around 300,000 clones in its table, and more than 75% of those were observed once. Approximately 2.6% of the sample lies in the top ten. The material sequenced was PBMCs or T cells enriched from blood (not recorded which). These receptors all stem from a woman under 30 who had recovered from COVID-19.

Many counts were recorded for this clone. V usage is TRBV30 and J usage is TRBJ2-1, with 10 positions matching TRBD2. The V and J ends lost 2 bases and 4 bases, in that order; junction bases with no gene match: 5. Germline assignment: CDR1 GTSNPN and CDR2 SVGIG (reference sequence). CDR3 length: 15 amino acids. In nucleotides, the CDR3 is TGTGCCTGGAGTCGTCGGACTAGCGGATACAATGAGCAGTTCTTC. This encodes CAWSRRTSGYNEQFF. The whole variable domain, remainder taken from reference TRBV30 and TRBJ2-1, is SQTIHQWPATLVQPVGSPLSLECTVEGTSNPNLYWYRQAAGRGLQLLFYSVGIGQISSEVPQNLSASRPQDRQFILSSKKLLLSDSGFYLCAWSRRTSGYNEQFFGPGTRLTVL.

This chain connects TRBV2 to TRBJ2-3; 8 bases map to TRBD2. The V gene end was trimmed by 5 bases and the J gene end by 4 bases; junction bases not matched to a gene: 5. This CDR3 has 14 amino acids. Per germline, CDR1 SNHLY and CDR2 FYNNEI. The CDR3 nucleotides read TGTGCCAGCAGTCAGACTAGCGCCTCAGATACGCAGTATTTT. It codes for CASSQTSASDTQYF. The full variable domain, its missing parts supplied by reference TRBV2 and TRBJ2-3, is EPEVTQTPSHQVTQMGQEVILRCVPISNHLYFYWYRQILGQKVEFLVSFYNNEISEKSEIFDDQFSVERPDGSNFTLKIRSTKLEDSAMYFCASSQTSASDTQYFGPGTRLTVL.

The chain carries TRBV28 and TRBJ1-5, with TRBD1 matching over 9 bases. Germline V lookup: CDR1 MDHEN, CDR2 SYDVKM. The V gene end was trimmed by 6 bases and the J gene end by 3 bases; junction bases not matched to a gene: 6. The CDR3 runs to 15 residues. CDR3 loop: CASRTRDRDNQPQHF. CDR3 coding DNA: TGTGCCAGCAGAACTAGGGACAGGGACAATCAGCCCCAGCATTTT.

The rearrangement links TRBV9 to TRBJ2-5; possibly TRBD1 for D (5 bases). There are 16 residues in the CDR3. Per germline, CDR1 SGDLS and CDR2 YYNGEE. The V end was cut by 0 bases, the J end by 2 bases, with 14 bases between. CDR3 protein: CASSVGKGPRQETQYF. CDR3 DNA sequence: TGTGCCAGCAGCGTAGGAAAGGGGCCGCGACAAGAGACCCAGTACTTC.

The V call is TRBV24-1, the J call TRBJ2-2; 7 bases line up with TRBD1. The CDR3 is 21 residues long. V lost 1 base to trimming and J lost 0 bases; unmatched junction nucleotides: 16. Per the germline V gene, CDR1 is KGHDR and CDR2 is SFDVKD. CDR3 coding DNA: TGTGCCACCAGTGATTTCCCGCCCCACTACGACAGGGACCCGAACACCGGGGAGCTGTTTTTT. This sequence encodes CATSDFPPHYDRDPNTGELFF.

The genes are TRBV12-3 or TRBV12-4 and TRBJ1-5; possibly TRBD1 for D (5 bases). CDR3 length: 13 residues. V was pared by 5 bases and J by 3 bases, with 8 bases between. The DNA for the CDR3 is TGTGCCAGCAGTCAGGGATACAATCAGCCCCAGCATTTT. It specifies CASSQGYNQPQHF.

V is TRBV19 and J is TRBJ2-7; possibly TRBD1 for D (6 bases). Per germline, CDR1 LNHDA and CDR2 SQIVND (reference sequence). V lost 5 bases, J lost 2 bases, and 13 bases lay in between. The CDR3 runs to 14 residues. The DNA for the CDR3 is TGTGCCAGTAGTGTGGCAGGGGCTGCCTACGAGCAGTACTTC. Protein product: CASSVAGAAYEQYF.

The chain recombines TRBV15 with TRBJ2-3, with 11 bases matching TRBD1. With V trimmed by 1 base and J by 5 bases, 5 bases remained unmatched. CDR1 is LNHNV and CDR2 is YYDKDF in the germline V gene (reference sequence). There are 16 residues in the CDR3. In DNA, the CDR3 is TGTGCCACCAGCAGAGCCGGGACAGGGGGTAGAGATACGCAGTATTTT. Its protein product is CATSRAGTGGRDTQYF.

This chain uses TRBV30 with TRBJ1-6; D is possibly TRBD1 (6 bases). The V end lost 2 bases, the J end lost 12 bases, and 11 bases lay between the germline ends. CDR3 size: 12 residues. From germline, CDR1 is GTSNPN and CDR2 SVGIG (reference sequence). The CDR3: CAWSLTGLPLHF. In nucleotides, the CDR3 is TGTGCCTGGAGTTTAACAGGGTTACCCCTCCACTTT.

This clone appeared once. The CDR3: CASTPHRVNGYTF. Here the CDR3 DNA reads TGTGCCAGCACCCCTCACAGGGTGAATGGCTACACCTTC. The chain employs TRBV28 and TRBJ1-2, with D tentatively TRBD1 (6 bases). Trimming left V 7 bases short and J 6 bases short, with 15 bases between. The germline V gene has CDR1 MDHEN and CDR2 SYDVKM. The CDR3 covers 13 residues.

The V gene is TRBV25-1, the J gene TRBJ1-6; 11 bases align to TRBD1. The CDR3 length is 16 residues. V was clipped by 3 bases and J by 9 bases; unmatched bases: 7. Germline V lookup: CDR1 MGHDK, CDR2 SYGVNS. The CDR3 sequence: CASSESDRGRGSPLHF. The CDR3 DNA sequence: TGTGCCAGCAGTGAGTCGGACAGGGGGCGAGGTTCACCCCTCCACTTT.

The chain couples TRBV4-1 to TRBJ1-1; 7 nucleotides line up with TRBD1. The V gene end was trimmed by 4 bases and the J gene end by 6 bases; junction bases not matched to a gene: 17. The CDR3 is 17 residues long. CDR1 is MGHRA and CDR2 is YSYEKL in the germline V gene. The CDR3 is CASSPTSGQDFKPEAFF. The CDR3, as DNA: TGCGCCAGCAGCCCGACTTCCGGACAGGACTTTAAACCTGAAGCTTTCTTT.

The chain combines TRBV10-1 with TRBJ1-4, with D possibly TRBD1 on 6 matching bases. Trimming shortened V by 4 bases and J by 5 bases, and 14 bases separated the two germline ends. Germline V gene lookup returns CDR1 WNHNN and CDR2 SYGVQD (reference sequence). CDR3 length: 15 amino acids. This chain's CDR3 is CASSVSRGKNEKLFF. Written as DNA, the CDR3 is TGCGCCAGCAGTGTAAGCAGGGGAAAGAATGAAAAACTGTTTTTT.

This chain joins TRBV7-2 and TRBJ2-7; 7 nucleotides match TRBD1. The CDR3 totals 15 residues. The V gene end was trimmed by 4 bases and the J gene end by 2 bases; junction bases not matched to a gene: 8. Looked up from germline, CDR1 is SGHTA and CDR2 is FQGNSA. The CDR3 reads CASSSKGQIAYEQYF. DNA for the CDR3: TGTGCCAGCAGCTCCAAGGGACAGATTGCCTACGAGCAGTACTTC.

The V call is TRBV6-2 or TRBV6-3, the J call TRBJ1-1, with TRBD1 identical over 7 bases. With V trimmed by 3 bases and J by 2 bases, 6 bases remained unmatched. Per the germline V gene, CDR1 is MNHEY and CDR2 is SVGEGT. This CDR3 region has 15 residues. This CDR3 is CASSYYQGVNTEAFF. CDR3 sequence (DNA): TGTGCCAGCAGTTATTATCAGGGGGTAAACACTGAAGCTTTCTTT.

This clone was found once. V gene TRBV5-4 combines with J gene TRBJ2-7; D is possibly TRBD2 (6 bases). Looked up from germline, CDR1 is SGHNT and CDR2 is YYREEE (reference sequence). V was clipped by 4 bases and J by 2 bases, with 16 bases between them. The length of the CDR3 is 15 residues. The CDR3 protein is CASSGGTGVTYEQYF. CDR3 bases: TGTGCCAGCAGCGGGGGGACTGGAGTGACCTACGAGCAGTACTTC.

The chain carries TRBV10-3 and TRBJ2-2; 14 bases agree with TRBD2. Germline V gives CDR1 ENHRY, CDR2 SYGVKD. This CDR3 region has 14 residues. The ends lost 10 bases at V and 5 bases at J; junction bases unmatched: 3. The CDR3 DNA sequence: TGTGCCACGGGACTAGCGGGGGATACCGGGGAGCTGTTTTTT. Translation gives CATGLAGDTGELFF.